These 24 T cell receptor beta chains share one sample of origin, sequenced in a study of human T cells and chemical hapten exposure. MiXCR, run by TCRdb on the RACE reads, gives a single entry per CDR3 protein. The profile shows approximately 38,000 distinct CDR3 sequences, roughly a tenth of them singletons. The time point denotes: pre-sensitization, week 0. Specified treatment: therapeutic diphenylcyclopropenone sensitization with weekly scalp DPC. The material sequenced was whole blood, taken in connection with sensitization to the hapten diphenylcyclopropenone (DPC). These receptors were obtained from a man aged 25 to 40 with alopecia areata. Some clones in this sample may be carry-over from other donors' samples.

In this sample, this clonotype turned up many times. CDR3 sequence: CASRPPGGGFFEGSGELFF. CDR3 DNA sequence: TGTGCCAGCAGGCCACCGGGCGGGGGCTTCTTTGAGGGGTCCGGGGAGCTGTTTTTT. V is TRBV12-3 or TRBV12-4 and J is TRBJ2-2; maybe TRBD2 (7 bases). This CDR3 contains 19 residues. V lost 6 bases and J lost 6, with 29 bases in between.

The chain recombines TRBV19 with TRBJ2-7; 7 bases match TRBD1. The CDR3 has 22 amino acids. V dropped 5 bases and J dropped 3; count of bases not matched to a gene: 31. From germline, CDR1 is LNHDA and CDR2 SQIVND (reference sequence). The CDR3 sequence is CASSLTGQLILWAVGIFYEQYF. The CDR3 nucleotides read TGTGCCAGTAGTCTCACGGGACAGTTAATTCTTTGGGCTGTAGGGATTTTCTACGAGCAGTACTTC.

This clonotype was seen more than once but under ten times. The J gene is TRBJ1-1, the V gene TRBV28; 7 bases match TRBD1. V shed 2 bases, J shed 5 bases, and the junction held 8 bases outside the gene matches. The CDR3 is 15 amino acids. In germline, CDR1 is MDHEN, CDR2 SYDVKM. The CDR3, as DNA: TGTGCCAGCAGTTTAGCCGACAGGGAAGGAACTGAAGCTTTCTTT. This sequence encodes CASSLADREGTEAFF.

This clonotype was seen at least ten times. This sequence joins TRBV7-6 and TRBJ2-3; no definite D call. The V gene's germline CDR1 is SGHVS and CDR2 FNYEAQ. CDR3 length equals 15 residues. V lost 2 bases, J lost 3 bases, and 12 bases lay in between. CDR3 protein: CASSLLSAKTDTQYF. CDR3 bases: TGTGCCAGCAGCTTACTCTCCGCAAAGACAGATACGCAGTATTTT.

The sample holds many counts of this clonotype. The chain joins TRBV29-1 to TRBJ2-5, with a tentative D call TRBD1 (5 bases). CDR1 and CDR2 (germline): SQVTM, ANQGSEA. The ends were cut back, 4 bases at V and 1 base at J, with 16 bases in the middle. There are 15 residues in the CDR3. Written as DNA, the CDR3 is TGCAGCGTTGCACCCCCTGGTGGGGCCCAAGAGACCCAGTACTTC. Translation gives CSVAPPGGAQETQYF.

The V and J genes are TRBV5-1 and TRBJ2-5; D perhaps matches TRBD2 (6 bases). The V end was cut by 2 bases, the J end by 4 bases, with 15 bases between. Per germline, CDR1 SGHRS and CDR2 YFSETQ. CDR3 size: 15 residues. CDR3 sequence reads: CASSFDGSKAETQYF. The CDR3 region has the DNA TGCGCCAGCAGCTTTGACGGGAGTAAGGCAGAGACCCAGTACTTC.

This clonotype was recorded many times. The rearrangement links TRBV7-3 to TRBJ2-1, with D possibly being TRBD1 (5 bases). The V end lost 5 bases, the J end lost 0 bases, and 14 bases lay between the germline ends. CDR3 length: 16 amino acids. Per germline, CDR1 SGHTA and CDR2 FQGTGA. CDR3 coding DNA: TGTGCCAGCAGCCCCTGGGGCAGTAGCTCCTACAATGAGCAGTTCTTC. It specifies CASSPWGSSSYNEQFF.

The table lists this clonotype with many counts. The CDR3 sequence: CSVEDWTSSYEQYF. CDR3 DNA: TGCAGCGTTGAAGATTGGACCAGTAGCTACGAGCAGTACTTC. The chain couples TRBV29-1 to TRBJ2-7; D unresolved. The germline gives CDR1 SQVTM, CDR2 ANQGSEA. Trimming took 0 bases from V and 3 from J, leaving 12 bases between them. The CDR3 is made up of 14 amino acids.

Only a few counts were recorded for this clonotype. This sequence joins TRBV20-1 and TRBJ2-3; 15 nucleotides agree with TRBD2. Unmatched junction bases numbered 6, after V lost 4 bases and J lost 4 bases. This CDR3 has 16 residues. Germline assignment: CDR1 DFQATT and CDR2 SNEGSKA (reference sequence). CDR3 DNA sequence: TGCAGTGCTACTCTGGGACTAGCGGGAGGCGCAGATACGCAGTATTTT. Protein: CSATLGLAGGADTQYF.

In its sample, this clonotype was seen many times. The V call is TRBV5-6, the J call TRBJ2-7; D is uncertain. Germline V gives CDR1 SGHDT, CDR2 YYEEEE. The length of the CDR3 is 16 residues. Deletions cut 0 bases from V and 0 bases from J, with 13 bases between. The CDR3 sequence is CASSLVIGVNSYEQYV. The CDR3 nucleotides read TGTGCCAGCAGCTTGGTTATAGGAGTGAACTCCTACGAGCAGTACGTC.

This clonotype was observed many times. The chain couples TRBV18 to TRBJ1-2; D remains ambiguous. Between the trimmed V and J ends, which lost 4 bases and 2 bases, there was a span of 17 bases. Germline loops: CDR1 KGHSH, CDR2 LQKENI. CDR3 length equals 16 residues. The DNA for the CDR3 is TGTGCCAGCTCACGTCCCGGGAAGACGCTAAACTATGGCTACACCTTC. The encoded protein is CASSRPGKTLNYGYTF.

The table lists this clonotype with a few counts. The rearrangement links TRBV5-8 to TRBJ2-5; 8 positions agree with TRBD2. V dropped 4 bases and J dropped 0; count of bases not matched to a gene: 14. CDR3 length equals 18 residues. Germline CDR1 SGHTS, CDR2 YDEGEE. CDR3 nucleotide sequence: TGTGCCAGCAGCAACCCCTTAGGAACTAGCGGTAACCAAGAGACCCAGTACTTC. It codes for CASSNPLGTSGNQETQYF.

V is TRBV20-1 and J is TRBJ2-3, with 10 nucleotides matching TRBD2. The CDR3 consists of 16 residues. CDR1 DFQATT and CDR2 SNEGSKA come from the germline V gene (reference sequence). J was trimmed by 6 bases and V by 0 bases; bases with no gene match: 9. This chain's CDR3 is CSARDWSSGSSDTQYF. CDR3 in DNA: TGCAGTGCTAGAGATTGGTCTAGCGGGAGTTCCGATACGCAGTATTTT.

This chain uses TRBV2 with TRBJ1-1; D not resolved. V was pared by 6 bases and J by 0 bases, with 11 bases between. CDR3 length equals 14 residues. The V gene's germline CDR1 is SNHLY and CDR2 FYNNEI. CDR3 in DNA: TGTGCCAGCAGGGTTAAGCATATGAACACTGAAGCTTTCTTT. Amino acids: CASRVKHMNTEAFF.

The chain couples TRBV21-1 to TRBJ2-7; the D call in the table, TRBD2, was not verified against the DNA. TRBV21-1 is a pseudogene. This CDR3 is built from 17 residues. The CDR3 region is CAIDPGLAGEALYEQYV. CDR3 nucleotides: TGTGCCATCGATCCGGGACTAGCGGGAGAAGCCCTATACGAGCAGTACGTC.

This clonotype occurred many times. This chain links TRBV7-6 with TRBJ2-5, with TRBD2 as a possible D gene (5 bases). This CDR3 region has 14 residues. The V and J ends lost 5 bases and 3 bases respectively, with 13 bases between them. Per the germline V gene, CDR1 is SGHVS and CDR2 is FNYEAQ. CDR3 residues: CASSPLTGKETQYF. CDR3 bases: TGTGCCAGCAGCCCCTTGACGGGAAAAGAGACCCAGTACTTC.

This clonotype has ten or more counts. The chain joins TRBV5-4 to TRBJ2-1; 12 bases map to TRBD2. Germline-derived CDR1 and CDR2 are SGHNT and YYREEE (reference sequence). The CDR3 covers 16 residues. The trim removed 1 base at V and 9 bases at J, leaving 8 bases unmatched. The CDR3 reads CASSLSGLAGGVEQFF. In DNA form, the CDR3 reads TGTGCCAGCAGCTTGTCGGGGCTAGCGGGAGGGGTTGAGCAGTTCTTC.

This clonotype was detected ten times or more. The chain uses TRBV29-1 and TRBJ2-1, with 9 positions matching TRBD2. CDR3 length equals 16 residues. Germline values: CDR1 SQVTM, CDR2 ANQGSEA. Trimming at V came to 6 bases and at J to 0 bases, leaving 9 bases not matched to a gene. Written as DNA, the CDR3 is TGCAGCGTGGGGGATACTAGCGGGTACTCCTACAATGAGCAGTTCTTC. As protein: CSVGDTSGYSYNEQFF.

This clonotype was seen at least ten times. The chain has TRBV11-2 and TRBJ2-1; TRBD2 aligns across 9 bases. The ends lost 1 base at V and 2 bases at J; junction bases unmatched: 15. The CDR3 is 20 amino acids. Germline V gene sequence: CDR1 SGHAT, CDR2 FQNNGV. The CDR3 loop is CASSLGSGLARSSPYNEQFF. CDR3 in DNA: TGTGCCAGCAGCTTAGGATCCGGACTAGCGAGGAGTTCCCCCTACAATGAGCAGTTCTTC.

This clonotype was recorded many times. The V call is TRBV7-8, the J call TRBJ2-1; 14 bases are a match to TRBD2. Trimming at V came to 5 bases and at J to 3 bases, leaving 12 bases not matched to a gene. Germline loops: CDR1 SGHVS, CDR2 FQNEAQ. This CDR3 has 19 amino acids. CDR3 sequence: CASSPLSRLAGGYYNEQFF. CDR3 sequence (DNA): TGTGCCAGCAGCCCCCTATCAAGACTAGCGGGGGGGTACTACAATGAGCAGTTCTTC.

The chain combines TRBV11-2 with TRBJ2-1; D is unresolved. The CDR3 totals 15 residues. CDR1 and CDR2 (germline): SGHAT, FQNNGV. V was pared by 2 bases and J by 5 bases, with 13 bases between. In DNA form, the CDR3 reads TGTGCCAGCAGCTTACCGGGCCTCCCGAACAATGAGCAGTTCTTC. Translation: CASSLPGLPNNEQFF. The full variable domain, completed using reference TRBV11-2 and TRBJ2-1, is EAGVAQSPRYKIIEKRQSVAFWCNPISGHATLYWYQQILGQGPKLLIQFQNNGVVDDSQLPKDRFSAERLKGVDSTLKIQPAKLEDSAVYLCASSLPGLPNNEQFFGPGTRLTVL.

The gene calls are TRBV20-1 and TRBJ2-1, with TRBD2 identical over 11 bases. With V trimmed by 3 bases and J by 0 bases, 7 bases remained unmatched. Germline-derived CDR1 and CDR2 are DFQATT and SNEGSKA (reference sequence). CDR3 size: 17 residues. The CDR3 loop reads CSARLAGGLYSYNEQFF. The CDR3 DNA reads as TGCAGTGCTAGGCTAGCGGGAGGTCTCTACTCCTACAATGAGCAGTTCTTC.

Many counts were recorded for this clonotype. The CDR3 coding sequence is TGTGCCAGCAGTTACTCGAGGGTTAGGGGCACCGGGGAGCTGTTTTTT. Encoded protein: CASSYSRVRGTGELFF. The chain carries TRBV6-5 and TRBJ2-2; D tentatively reads TRBD1 or TRBD2 (5 bases each). V shed 0 bases and J shed 4 bases, with 12 bases lying between them. CDR1 is MNHEY, CDR2 SVGAGI, per germline. CDR3 length: 16 amino acids.

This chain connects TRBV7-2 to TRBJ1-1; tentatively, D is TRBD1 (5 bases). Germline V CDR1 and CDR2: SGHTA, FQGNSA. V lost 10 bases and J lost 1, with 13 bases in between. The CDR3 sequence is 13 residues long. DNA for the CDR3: TGTGCCACAAAACACGACAGGAACACTGAAGCTTTCTTT. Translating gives CATKHDRNTEAFF.